The rows below give T cell receptor beta chains drawn from one sample of a study of vaccination and CD4 T cells after COVID-19. No cognate antigen is known for these TCRs. TCRdb re-called the PCR reads with MiXCR, one entry per CDR3 protein. The sample lists about 12,000 distinct CDR3 sequences, 45% to 55% occurring once. The sample taken for sequencing was CD4+ T cells from blood, cultured in vitro. Receptor source: a human donor who had recovered from COVID-19. Both conserved end residues are part of each CDR3.

v_call	j_call	cdr3_aa
TRBV7-2	TRBJ2-3	CASSTASGRTDTQYF
TRBV6-1	TRBJ2-7	CASSVQGNQAGGGYEQYF
TRBV3-1	TRBJ2-7	CASSQAVGYEQYF
TRBV20-1	TRBJ1-1	CSARVANTEAFF
TRBV6-1	TRBJ2-3	CASSPYGTSGTDTQYF
TRBV12-3/TRBV12-4	TRBJ2-7	CASRPRGGSYEQYF
TRBV2	TRBJ2-5	CASSEKHVQETQYF
TRBV20-1	TRBJ1-1	CSASLYDRVTEAFF
TRBV28	TRBJ1-1	CASSFQRANTEAFF
TRBV24-1	TRBJ2-3	CATPTDTQYF
TRBV7-3	TRBJ2-3	CASSLYPISAGVPTDTQYF
TRBV2	TRBJ1-1	CASKGGGYMNTEAFF
TRBV18	TRBJ2-7	CASSPATGIFREQYF
TRBV19	TRBJ1-2	CASSKGTGPNYGYTF
TRBV19	TRBJ1-4	CASSRRGLEEKLFF
TRBV30	TRBJ2-1	CAWSTGQYRGNEQFF
TRBV24-1	TRBJ2-3	CATSGASGTDTQYF
TRBV10-2	TRBJ1-1	CASWDLNTEAFF
TRBV7-3	TRBJ2-3	CASSTASTDTQYF
TRBV27	TRBJ2-4	CASSPPGTGGINIQYF
TRBV6-1	TRBJ2-7	CATDNYLGYEQYF
TRBV30	TRBJ1-3	CAWSPGWGNTIYF
TRBV10-2	TRBJ2-1	CASSEGLGWVYNEQFF
TRBV6-1	TRBJ2-7	CASSARQGFGDYEQYF
TRBV6-5	TRBJ2-7	CASSYVQGGSYEQYF
TRBV27	TRBJ2-2	CASRGLANTGELFF
TRBV20-1	TRBJ1-5	CSASVWSNQPQHF
TRBV4-1	TRBJ1-5	CASSPQLAGVGQPQHF
TRBV20-1	TRBJ2-3	CSAILAGKTDTQYF
TRBV28	TRBJ2-5	CASSLIGLAEQETQYF
TRBV27	TRBJ2-1	CASTTTGSSYNEQFF
TRBV7-2	TRBJ2-3	CASSLGLAFTDTQYF
TRBV28	TRBJ1-2	CDSNRTPSYGYTF
TRBV27	TRBJ2-2	CASSRSGGELFF
TRBV6-1	TRBJ2-5	CASMSGGEETQYF
TRBV10-2	TRBJ1-4	CASSLGGGKLFF
TRBV6-5	TRBJ2-5	CASSYIGLANQETQYF
TRBV30	TRBJ2-7	CAWDLGQGVHEQYF
TRBV6-2/TRBV6-3	TRBJ2-3	CATAGGSTDTQYF
TRBV5-8	TRBJ1-5	CASSSRKQPQHF
TRBV15	TRBJ2-2	CATSRISFPDTGELFF